This is a list of T cell receptor beta chains from one sample in a study of cytomegalovirus exposure and HLA in healthy donors. Method: immunoSEQ multiplex PCR; TCRdb's copy keeps in-frame clones and lacks some. Listed are about 200,000 clones; about 1.1% falls within the top ten. The sample taken for sequencing was PBMCs. These receptors all come from a girl under 10 years old in good health and CMV-seropositive. Each CDR3 is given with its conserved first and last residue. Fields, in order: D gene, V gene, J gene, CDR3 protein, CDR3 DNA. D genes are given only for firm matches.

>TRBD1|TRBV2|TRBJ2-1
CASSGPRTGPFGQFF
TGTGCCAGCAGTGGACCAAGGACAGGCCCCTTCGGGCAGTTCTTC
>TRBD2|TRBV5-1|TRBJ2-3
CASSFLAGGSDTQYF
TGCGCCAGCAGCTTTCTAGCGGGAGGTTCAGATACGCAGTATTTT
>TRBD1|TRBV5-4|TRBJ1-1
CASSSESGNRGRKAFF
TGTGCCAGCAGCTCGGAAAGTGGGAACAGGGGGCGCAAAGCTTTCTTT
>TRBD1|TRBV6-5|TRBJ1-1
CASSSWQGAGGNEAFF
TGTGCCAGCAGTTCGTGGCAGGGGGCTGGTGGAAATGAAGCTTTCTTT
>-|TRBV2|TRBJ2-3
CASDGDHTDTQYF
TGTGCCAGCGACGGAGACCACACAGATACGCAGTATTTT
>TRBD1|TRBV9|TRBJ2-7
CASSVVPGGYEQYF
TGTGCCAGCAGCGTAGTGCCAGGGGGCTACGAGCAGTACTTC
>-|TRBV5-8|TRBJ2-1
CASSFLLWRGGTYNEQFF
TGTGCCAGCAGCTTCCTATTGTGGCGGGGCGGTACCTACAATGAGCAGTTCTTC
>-|TRBV5-1|TRBJ2-2
CASSSSRQGFTGELFF
TGCGCCAGCAGCTCGAGCCGCCAGGGCTTCACCGGGGAGCTGTTTTTT
>TRBD2|TRBV5-1|TRBJ2-1
CASSLALAGGRNEQFF
TGCGCCAGCAGCTTGGCCCTAGCGGGAGGTAGGAATGAGCAGTTCTTC
>TRBD2|TRBV5-1|TRBJ2-2
CATKSLAGVTGELFF
TGCGCCACCAAGTCCCTAGCGGGAGTCACCGGGGAGCTGTTTTTT
>TRBD2|TRBV10-1|TRBJ2-3
CASSEHRLAGNTDTQYF
TGCGCCAGCAGCGAACATAGACTAGCGGGAAACACAGATACGCAGTATTTT
>-|TRBV9|TRBJ2-3
CASSSPLGRISTDTQYF
TGTGCCAGCAGCTCACCTTTGGGGCGGATTAGCACAGATACGCAGTATTTT
>-|TRBV6-1|TRBJ2-2
CASRRQADTGELFF
TGTGCCAGCCGTAGACAGGCCGACACCGGGGAGCTGTTTTTT
>TRBD1|TRBV4-2|TRBJ2-7
CASSRPGQGSYEQYF
TGTGCCAGCAGCCGCCCGGGACAGGGTTCCTACGAGCAGTACTTC
>TRBD1|TRBV23-1|TRBJ2-7
CASSGVRDSLYF
TGCGCCAGCAGTGGAGTAAGGGACAGCCTCTACTTC
>-|TRBV6-6|TRBJ1-5
CASSYSRINQPQHF
TGTGCCAGCAGTTACTCGCGTATCAATCAGCCCCAGCATTTT
>TRBD1|TRBV7-9|TRBJ2-3
CASSPGQGYTDTQYF
TGTGCCAGCAGCCCGGGACAGGGATACACAGATACGCAGTATTTT
>-|TRBV20-1|TRBJ2-1
CSHWADNEQFF
TGCAGTCATTGGGCAGACAATGAGCAGTTCTTC
>-|TRBV9|TRBJ2-2
CASSVDTPDTGELFF
TGTGCCAGCAGCGTAGACACCCCCGACACCGGGGAGCTGTTTTTT
>-|TRBV21-1|TRBJ1-1
CASSKGGTENTEAFF
TGTGCCAGCAGCAAAGGAGGGACAGAGAACACTGAAGCTTTCTTT
>-|TRBV5-1|TRBJ2-1
CASSLGGDSYNEQFF
TGCGCCAGCAGCTTGGGAGGGGACTCGTACAATGAGCAGTTCTTC
>-|TRBV29-1|TRBJ2-2
CSVFATRGSGELFF
TGCAGCGTTTTCGCGACCAGGGGTTCCGGGGAGCTGTTTTTT
>TRBD1|TRBV27|TRBJ2-2
CASSSGQGMRVAGELFF
TGTGCCAGCAGTTCGGGACAGGGAATGAGGGTGGCCGGGGAGCTGTTTTTT
>TRBD2|TRBV13|TRBJ2-7
CASSLGIAGSYEQYF
TGTGCCAGCAGCTTAGGAATAGCGGGAAGTTACGAGCAGTACTTC
>TRBD2|TRBV2|TRBJ2-7
CANGDGGSYEQYF
TGTGCCAACGGGGACGGGGGGTCCTACGAGCAGTACTTC
>TRBD1|TRBV7-9|TRBJ1-1
CASSSAGTGPYTEAFF
TGTGCCAGCAGCTCAGCCGGGACAGGTCCGTACACTGAAGCTTTCTTT